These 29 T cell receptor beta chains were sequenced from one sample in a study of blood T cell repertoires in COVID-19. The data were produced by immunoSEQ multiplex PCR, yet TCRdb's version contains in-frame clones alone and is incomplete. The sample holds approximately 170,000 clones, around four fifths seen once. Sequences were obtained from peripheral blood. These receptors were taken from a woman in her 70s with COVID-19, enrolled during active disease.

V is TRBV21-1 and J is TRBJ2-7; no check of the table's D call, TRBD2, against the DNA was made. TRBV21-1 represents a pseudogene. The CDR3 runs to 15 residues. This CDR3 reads CASSSGSGGAYEQYF. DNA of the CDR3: TGTGCCAGCAGCAGTGGTAGCGGAGGAGCCTACGAGCAGTACTTC.

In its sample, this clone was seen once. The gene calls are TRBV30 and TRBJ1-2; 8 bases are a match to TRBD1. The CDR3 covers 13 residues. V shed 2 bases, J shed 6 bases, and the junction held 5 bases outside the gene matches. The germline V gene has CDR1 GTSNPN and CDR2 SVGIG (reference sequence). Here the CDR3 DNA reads TGTGCCTGGAGTCCGCGACAGGGGCATGGCTACACCTTC. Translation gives CAWSPRQGHGYTF.

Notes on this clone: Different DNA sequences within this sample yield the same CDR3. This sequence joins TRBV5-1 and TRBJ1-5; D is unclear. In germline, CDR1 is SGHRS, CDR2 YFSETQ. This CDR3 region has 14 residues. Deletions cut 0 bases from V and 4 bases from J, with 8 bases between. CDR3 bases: TGCGCCAGCAGCTTGGGAACGGGGAATCAGCCCCAGCATTTT. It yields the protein CASSLGTGNQPQHF. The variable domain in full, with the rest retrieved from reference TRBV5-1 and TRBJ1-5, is KAGVTQTPRYLIKTRGQQVTLSCSPISGHRSVSWYQQTPGQGLQFLFEYFSETQRNKGNFPGRFSGRQFSNSRSEMNVSTLELGDSALYLCASSLGTGNQPQHFGDGTRLSIL.

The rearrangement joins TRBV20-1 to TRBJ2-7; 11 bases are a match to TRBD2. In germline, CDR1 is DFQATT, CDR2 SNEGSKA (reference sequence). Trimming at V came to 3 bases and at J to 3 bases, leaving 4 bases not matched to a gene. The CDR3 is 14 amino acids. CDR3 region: CSASAGLAGYEQYF. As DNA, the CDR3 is TGCAGTGCTAGTGCAGGACTAGCGGGCTACGAGCAGTACTTC.

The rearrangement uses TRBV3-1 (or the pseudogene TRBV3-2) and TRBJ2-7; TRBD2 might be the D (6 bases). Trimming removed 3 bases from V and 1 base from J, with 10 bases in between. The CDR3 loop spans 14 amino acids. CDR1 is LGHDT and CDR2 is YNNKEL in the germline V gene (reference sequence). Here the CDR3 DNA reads TGTGCCAGCAGCCACTTGGGGGGTTCCTACGAGCAGTACTTC. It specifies CASSHLGGSYEQYF.

The CDR3: CASSNSSSGRNTGELFF. The CDR3 region has the DNA TGTGCCAGCAGCAACTCCAGCTCAGGAAGAAACACCGGGGAGCTGTTTTTT. This chain uses TRBV21-1 with TRBJ2-2; the D call TRBD1 from the table was never checked on the DNA. TRBV21-1 is designated a pseudogene. The CDR3 loop spans 17 amino acids.

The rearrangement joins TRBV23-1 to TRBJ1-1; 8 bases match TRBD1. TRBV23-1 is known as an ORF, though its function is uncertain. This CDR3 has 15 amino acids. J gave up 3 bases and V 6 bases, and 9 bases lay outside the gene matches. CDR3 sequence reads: CASSPFTGQDTEAFF. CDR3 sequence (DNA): TGCGCCAGCAGCCCGTTTACGGGACAGGACACTGAAGCTTTCTTT.

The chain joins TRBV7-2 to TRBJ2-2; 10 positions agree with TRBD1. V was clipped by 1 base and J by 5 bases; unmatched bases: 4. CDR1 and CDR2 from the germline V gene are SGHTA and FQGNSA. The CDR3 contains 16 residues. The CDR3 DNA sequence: TGTGCCAGCAGCTTAGGACAGGGGGCAAGAACCGGGGAGCTGTTTTTT. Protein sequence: CASSLGQGARTGELFF.

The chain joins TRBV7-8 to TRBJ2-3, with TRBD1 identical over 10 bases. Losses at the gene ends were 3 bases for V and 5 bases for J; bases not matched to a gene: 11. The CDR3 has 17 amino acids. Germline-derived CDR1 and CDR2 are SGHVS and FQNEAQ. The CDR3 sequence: CASSLRTGGIGGDTQYF. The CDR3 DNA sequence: TGTGCCAGCAGCTTGAGGACAGGGGGAATTGGAGGAGATACGCAGTATTTT. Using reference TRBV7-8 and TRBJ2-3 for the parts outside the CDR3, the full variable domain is GAGVSQSPRYKVAKRGQDVALRCDPISGHVSLFWYQQALGQGPEFLTYFQNEAQLDKSGLPSDRFFAERPEGSVSTLKIQRTQQEDSAVYLCASSLRTGGIGGDTQYFGPGTRLTVL.

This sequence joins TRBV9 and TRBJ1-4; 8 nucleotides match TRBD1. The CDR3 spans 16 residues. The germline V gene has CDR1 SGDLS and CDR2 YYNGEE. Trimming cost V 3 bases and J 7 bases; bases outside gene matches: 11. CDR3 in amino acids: CASSALTGAAGEKLFF. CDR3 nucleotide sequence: TGTGCCAGCAGCGCTTTGACAGGGGCCGCAGGTGAAAAACTGTTTTTT.

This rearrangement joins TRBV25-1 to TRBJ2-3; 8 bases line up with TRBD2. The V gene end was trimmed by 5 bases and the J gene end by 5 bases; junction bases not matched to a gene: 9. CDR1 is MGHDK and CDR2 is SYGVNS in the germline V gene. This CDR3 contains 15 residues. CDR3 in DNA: TGTGCCAGCAGTCCGTTCACGGGAGGGCAAGATACGCAGTATTTT. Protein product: CASSPFTGGQDTQYF.

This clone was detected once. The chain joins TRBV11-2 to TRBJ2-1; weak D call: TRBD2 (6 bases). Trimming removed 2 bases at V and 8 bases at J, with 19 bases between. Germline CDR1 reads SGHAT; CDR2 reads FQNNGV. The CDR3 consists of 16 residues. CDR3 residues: CASSLSGTPRTDEQFF. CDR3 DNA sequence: TGTGCCAGCAGCTTATCAGGGACTCCTCGGACCGATGAGCAGTTCTTC.

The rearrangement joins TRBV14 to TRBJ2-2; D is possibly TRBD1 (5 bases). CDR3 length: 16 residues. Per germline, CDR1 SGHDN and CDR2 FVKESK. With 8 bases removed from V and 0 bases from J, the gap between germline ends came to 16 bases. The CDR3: CASGEARGPNTGELFF. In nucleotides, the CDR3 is TGTGCCAGCGGGGAAGCTAGGGGCCCGAACACCGGGGAGCTGTTTTTT.

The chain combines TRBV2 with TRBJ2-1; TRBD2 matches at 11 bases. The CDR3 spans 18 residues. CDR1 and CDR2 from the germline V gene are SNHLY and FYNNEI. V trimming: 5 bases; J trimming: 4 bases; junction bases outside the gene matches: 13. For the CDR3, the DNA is TGTGCCAGCAGTTACACCACTAGCGGGAGTGGGGTTTACAATGAGCAGTTCTTC. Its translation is CASSYTTSGSGVYNEQFF.

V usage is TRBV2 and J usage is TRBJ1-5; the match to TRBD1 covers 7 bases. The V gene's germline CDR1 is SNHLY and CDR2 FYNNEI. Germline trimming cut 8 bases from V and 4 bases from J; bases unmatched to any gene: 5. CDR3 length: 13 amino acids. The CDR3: CASEGQANQPQHF. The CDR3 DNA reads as TGTGCCAGCGAAGGACAGGCTAATCAGCCCCAGCATTTT. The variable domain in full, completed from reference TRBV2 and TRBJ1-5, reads EPEVTQTPSHQVTQMGQEVILRCVPISNHLYFYWYRQILGQKVEFLVSFYNNEISEKSEIFDDQFSVERPDGSNFTLKIRSTKLEDSAMYFCASEGQANQPQHFGDGTRLSIL.

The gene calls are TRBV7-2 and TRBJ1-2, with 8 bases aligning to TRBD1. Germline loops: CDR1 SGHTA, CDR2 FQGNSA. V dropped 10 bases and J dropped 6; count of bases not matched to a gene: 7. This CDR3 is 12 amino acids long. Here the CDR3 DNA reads TGTGCCACAGACAGGGGAAGGGATGGCTACACCTTC. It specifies CATDRGRDGYTF.

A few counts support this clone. CDR3 loop: CASSFRVSSYNEQFF. CDR3 nucleotides: TGTGCCAGCAGTTTTCGTGTGAGCTCCTACAATGAGCAGTTCTTC. J is TRBJ2-1 and V is TRBV28; unclear D gene. The germline V gene has CDR1 MDHEN and CDR2 SYDVKM. The CDR3 covers 15 residues. V was shortened by 3 bases and J by 0 bases, with 9 bases between the two germline ends.

The CDR3 sequence: CASRTLGARANQPQHF. In nucleotides, the CDR3 is TGTGCCAGTAGAACTTTGGGGGCGCGGGCCAATCAGCCCCAGCATTTT. The V call is TRBV19, the J call TRBJ1-5, with D possibly being TRBD1 (6 bases). The CDR3 covers 16 residues. With 6 bases removed from V and 3 bases from J, the gap between germline ends came to 18 bases. Germline lookup yields CDR1 LNHDA and CDR2 SQIVND (reference sequence).

CDR3 sequence (DNA): TGCGCCAGCAGCTTGGGCGGGAGCTCCTACAATGAGCAGTTCTTC. This codes for CASSLGGSSYNEQFF. This chain joins TRBV5-1 and TRBJ2-1; 7 bases fit TRBD2. CDR1 SGHRS and CDR2 YFSETQ come from the germline V gene. The CDR3 totals 15 residues. V shed 0 bases and J 0 bases; nucleotides not matched to a gene: 0.

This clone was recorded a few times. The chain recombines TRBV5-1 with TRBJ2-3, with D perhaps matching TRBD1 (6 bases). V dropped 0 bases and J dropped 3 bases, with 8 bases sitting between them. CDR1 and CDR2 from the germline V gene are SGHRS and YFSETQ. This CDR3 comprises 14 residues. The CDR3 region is CASSLVGATDTQYF. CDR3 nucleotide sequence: TGCGCCAGCAGCTTGGTGGGGGCAACAGATACGCAGTATTTT. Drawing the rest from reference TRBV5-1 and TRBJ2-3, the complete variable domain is KAGVTQTPRYLIKTRGQQVTLSCSPISGHRSVSWYQQTPGQGLQFLFEYFSETQRNKGNFPGRFSGRQFSNSRSEMNVSTLELGDSALYLCASSLVGATDTQYFGPGTRLTVL.

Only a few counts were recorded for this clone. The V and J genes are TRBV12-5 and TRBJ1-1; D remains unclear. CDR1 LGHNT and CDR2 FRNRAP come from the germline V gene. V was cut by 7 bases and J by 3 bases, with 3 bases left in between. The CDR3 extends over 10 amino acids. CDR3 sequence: CASADTEAFF. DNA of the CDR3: TGTGCTAGTGCGGACACTGAAGCTTTCTTT. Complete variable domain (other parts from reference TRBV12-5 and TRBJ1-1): DARVTQTPRHKVTEMGQEVTMRCQPILGHNTVFWYRQTMMQGLELLAYFRNRAPLDDSGMPKDRFSAEMPDATLATLKIQPSEPRDSAVYFCASADTEAFFGQGTRLTVV.

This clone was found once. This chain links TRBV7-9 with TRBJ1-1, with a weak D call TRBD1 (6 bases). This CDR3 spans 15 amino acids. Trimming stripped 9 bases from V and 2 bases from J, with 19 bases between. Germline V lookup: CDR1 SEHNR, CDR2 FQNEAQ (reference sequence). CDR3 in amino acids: CASIPRRTVNTEAFF. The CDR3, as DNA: TGTGCCAGTATTCCTAGGCGGACAGTTAACACTGAAGCTTTCTTT.

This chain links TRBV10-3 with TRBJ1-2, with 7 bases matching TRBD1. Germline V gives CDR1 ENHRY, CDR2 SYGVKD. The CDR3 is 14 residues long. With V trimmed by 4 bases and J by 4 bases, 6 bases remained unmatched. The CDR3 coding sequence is TGTGCCATCAGTGTGGAACAGGGGAGCTATGGCTACACCTTC. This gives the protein CAISVEQGSYGYTF.

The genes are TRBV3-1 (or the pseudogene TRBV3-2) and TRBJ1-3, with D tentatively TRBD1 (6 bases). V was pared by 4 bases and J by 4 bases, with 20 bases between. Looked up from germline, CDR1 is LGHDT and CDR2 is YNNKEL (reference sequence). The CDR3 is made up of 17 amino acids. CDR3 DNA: TGTGCCAGCAGCCCCCCAAACAGGGTATTTTCCGGAAACACCATATATTTT. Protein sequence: CASSPPNRVFSGNTIYF.

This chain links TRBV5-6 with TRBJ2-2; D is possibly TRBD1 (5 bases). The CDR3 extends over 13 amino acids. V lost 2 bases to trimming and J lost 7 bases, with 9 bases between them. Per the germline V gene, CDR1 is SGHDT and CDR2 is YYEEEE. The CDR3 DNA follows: TGTGCCAGCAGCTTTGGGGCGGACGGGGAGCTGTTTTTT. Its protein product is CASSFGADGELFF.

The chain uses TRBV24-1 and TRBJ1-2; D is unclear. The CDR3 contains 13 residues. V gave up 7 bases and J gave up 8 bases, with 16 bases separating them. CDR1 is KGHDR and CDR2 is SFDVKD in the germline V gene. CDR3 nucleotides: TGTGCCACCAGCATCGGGGATTCGGGGGGCTACACCTTC. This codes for CATSIGDSGGYTF.

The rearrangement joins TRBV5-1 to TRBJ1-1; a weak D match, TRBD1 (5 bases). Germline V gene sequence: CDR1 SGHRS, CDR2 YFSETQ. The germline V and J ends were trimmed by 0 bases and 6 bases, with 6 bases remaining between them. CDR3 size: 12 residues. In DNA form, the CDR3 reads TGCGCCAGCAGCTTGGAGGGGTCTGAAGCTTTCTTT. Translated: CASSLEGSEAFF.

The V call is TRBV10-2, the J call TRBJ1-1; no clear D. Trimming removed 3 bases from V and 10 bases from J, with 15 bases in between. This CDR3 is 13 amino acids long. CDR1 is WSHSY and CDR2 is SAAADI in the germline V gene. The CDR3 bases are TGCGCCAGCAGTGACCCTGGCGGACGGGGAGCTTTCTTT. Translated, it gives CASSDPGGRGAFF.

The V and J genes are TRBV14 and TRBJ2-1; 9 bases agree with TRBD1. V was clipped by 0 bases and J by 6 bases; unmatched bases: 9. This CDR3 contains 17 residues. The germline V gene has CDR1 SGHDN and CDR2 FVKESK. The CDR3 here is CASSQDRWDRVSNEQFF. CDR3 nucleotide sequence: TGTGCCAGCAGCCAAGACAGGTGGGACAGGGTGAGCAATGAGCAGTTCTTC.